This T cell receptor (beta chain) was sequenced for a study of STAT3 mutations in large granular lymphocyte leukemia. General study points: All newly emerging clones after therapy were STAT3 wild type. Every T-LGLL patient had at least one immunodominant TCRbeta clonotype.

This clone was seen just once. Its antigen is undetermined. Sequencing used immunoSEQ multiplex PCR; TCRdb keeps in-frame clones, though not all of them. Of 35,000 or so clones detected, 70% to 90% appear once; the ten largest clones hold 0.43%. The sample was PBMCs. This clonotype was obtained from a human donor with T large granular lymphocyte leukemia. Some clones in this sample may be carry-over from other donors' samples.

CDR3 loop: CASSPSYVADTQYF. CDR3 coding DNA: TGTGCCAGCTCACCATCTTACGTGGCAGATACGCAGTATTTT. The chain recombines TRBV18 with TRBJ2-3; D gene uncertain. V lost 2 bases, J lost 4 bases, and 10 bases lay in between. The CDR3 spans 14 residues. CDR1 is KGHSH, CDR2 LQKENI, per germline.